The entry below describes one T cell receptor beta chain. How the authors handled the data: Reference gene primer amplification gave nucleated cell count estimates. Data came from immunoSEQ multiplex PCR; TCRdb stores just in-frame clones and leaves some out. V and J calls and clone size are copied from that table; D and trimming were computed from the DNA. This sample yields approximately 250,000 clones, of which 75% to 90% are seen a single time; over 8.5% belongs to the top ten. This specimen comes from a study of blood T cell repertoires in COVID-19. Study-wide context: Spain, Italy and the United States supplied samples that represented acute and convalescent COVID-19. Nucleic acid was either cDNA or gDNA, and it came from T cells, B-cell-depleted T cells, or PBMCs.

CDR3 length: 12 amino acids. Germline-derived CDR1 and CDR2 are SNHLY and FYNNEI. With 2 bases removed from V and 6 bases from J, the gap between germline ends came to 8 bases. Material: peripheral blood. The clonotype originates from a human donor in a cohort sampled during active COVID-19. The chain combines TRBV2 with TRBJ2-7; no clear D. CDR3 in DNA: TGTGCCAGCAGTGAAACCCGGTTCGAGCAGTACTTC. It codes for CASSETRFEQYF.